This T cell receptor (beta chain) was captured by sequencing in a study of spatial heterogeneity in lung cancer. The CDR3 covers 13 residues. Germline loops: CDR1 MNHEY, CDR2 SVGAGI. Trimming left V 2 bases short and J 4 bases short, with 9 bases between. This clonotype was seen ten or more times. TCRdb re-analysed the 5' RACE reads in MiXCR, keeping a single row per CDR3 protein. This sample carries 8,500 to 13,000 distinct CDR3 sequences, roughly 7.9% of them seen once, and the ten largest clones take more than 20%. As for time point: sample taken at primary tumor resection. Unsorted whole RNA of tumor, nontumor lung or frozen PBMC was sequenced.

This sequence was found in a male donor with early-stage non-small cell lung cancer. Sequenced material: PBMCs, taken at surgery. This chain connects TRBV6-5 to TRBJ2-7; a weak D match, TRBD1 (6 bases). As DNA, the CDR3 is TGTGCCAGCAGTTACCGCAGGGGTTACGAGCAGTACTTC. It codes for CASSYRRGYEQYF.